This passage covers 18 T cell receptor beta chains from one sample sequenced in a study of blood T cell repertoires in COVID-19. Method: immunoSEQ multiplex PCR; TCRdb's copy keeps in-frame clones and lacks some. The data hold 45,000 to 65,000 clones, with more than 65% observed a single time. Sequencing was performed on peripheral blood. The receptor set was obtained from a human donor in a cohort sampled during active COVID-19.

A single count supports this clone. The chain is built from TRBV5-1 and TRBJ2-1, with 12 nucleotides matching TRBD2. The J segment lost 1 base and the V segment lost 4 bases, leaving 3 bases of the junction unmatched. Per the germline V gene, CDR1 is SGHRS and CDR2 is YFSETQ. There are 16 residues in the CDR3. Written as DNA, the CDR3 is TGCGCCAGCAGCGGGACTAGCGGGCTTTCCTACAATGAGCAGTTCTTC. It translates to CASSGTSGLSYNEQFF.

This clone showed up just a few times. This rearrangement joins TRBV5-6 to TRBJ2-7; D might be TRBD1 (5 bases). V dropped 4 bases and J dropped 4 bases, with 15 bases sitting between them. CDR1 and CDR2 from the germline V gene are SGHDT and YYEEEE. The CDR3 loop spans 14 amino acids. The CDR3, as DNA: TGTGCCAGCAGCGGATTCGCGACAGTTTACGAGCAGTACTTC. Translation gives CASSGFATVYEQYF.

The genes are TRBV5-1 and TRBJ2-1; 9 nucleotides agree with TRBD1. J lost 4 bases, V lost 6 bases, and 8 bases had no gene match. The CDR3 totals 15 residues. Germline CDR1 reads SGHRS; CDR2 reads YFSETQ. The chain's CDR3 is CASIAGTGNYNEQFF. In DNA form, the CDR3 reads TGCGCCAGCATCGCCGGGACAGGGAATTACAATGAGCAGTTCTTC. Looking up the rest from reference TRBV5-1 and TRBJ2-1 gives the full variable domain: KAGVTQTPRYLIKTRGQQVTLSCSPISGHRSVSWYQQTPGQGLQFLFEYFSETQRNKGNFPGRFSGRQFSNSRSEMNVSTLELGDSALYLCASIAGTGNYNEQFFGPGTRLTVL.

This chain connects TRBV18 to TRBJ2-2, with TRBD1 as a possible D gene (5 bases). V was clipped by 4 bases and J by 0 bases, with 12 bases between them. The V gene's germline CDR1 is KGHSH and CDR2 LQKENI. The CDR3 is made up of 16 amino acids. The CDR3 region is CASSRRTGANTGELFF. CDR3 sequence (DNA): TGTGCCAGCTCACGGCGCACAGGAGCGAACACCGGGGAGCTGTTTTTT.

The chain employs TRBV6-5 and TRBJ2-7; D unresolved. The CDR3 is made up of 12 amino acids. The V gene's germline CDR1 is MNHEY and CDR2 SVGAGI. V was shortened by 6 bases and J by 2 bases, with 8 bases between the two germline ends. The CDR3 nucleotides are TGTGCCAGCAGAGCACCCCCCTACGAGCAGTACTTC. It codes for CASRAPPYEQYF.

Only a few counts were recorded for this clone. The chain has TRBV6-2 or TRBV6-3 and TRBJ1-2; D is perhaps TRBD1 (6 bases). Germline-derived CDR1 and CDR2 are MNHEY and SVGEGT. V was pared by 2 bases and J by 1 base, with 14 bases between. This CDR3 has 16 residues. The CDR3 DNA follows: TGTGCCAGCAGTTACCAATACGTCAGGGGTAACTATGGCTACACCTTC. As protein: CASSYQYVRGNYGYTF.

Many counts were recorded for this clone. This sequence joins TRBV27 and TRBJ2-1; 9 bases agree with TRBD2. The CDR3 is made up of 16 amino acids. Germline CDR1 is MNHEY and CDR2 is SMNVEV (reference sequence). Germline trimming cut 4 bases from V and 5 bases from J; bases unmatched to any gene: 9. The CDR3 is CASSSGRLAGHNEQFF. As DNA, the CDR3 is TGTGCCAGCAGTTCCGGACGGCTAGCGGGGCACAATGAGCAGTTCTTC.

The chain is built from TRBV11-3 and TRBJ2-3; D not certain. The CDR3 totals 13 residues. Trimming removed 5 bases at V and 3 bases at J, with 9 bases between. The germline gives CDR1 SGHNT, CDR2 YENEEA. The CDR3 sequence: CASSPTLTDTQYF. The CDR3 DNA sequence: TGTGCCAGCAGCCCAACTCTGACAGATACGCAGTATTTT.

This chain joins TRBV7-2 and TRBJ1-5; maybe TRBD1 (5 bases). The CDR3 extends over 13 amino acids. In germline, CDR1 is SGHTA, CDR2 FQGNSA. Trimming took off 3 bases at V and 7 bases at J, with 10 bases between the two ends. The CDR3 sequence is CASSLGRVQPQHF. The DNA for the CDR3 is TGTGCCAGCAGCTTGGGCAGGGTCCAGCCCCAGCATTTT.

The chain joins TRBV28 to TRBJ1-5; D may be TRBD1 (6 bases). Germline loops: CDR1 MDHEN, CDR2 SYDVKM. The CDR3 contains 15 residues. Trimming took 4 bases from V and 4 from J, leaving 14 bases between them. The CDR3, as DNA: TGTGCCAGCAGTTGGGGAGGGGGTAATAATCAGCCCCAGCATTTT. Amino acids: CASSWGGGNNQPQHF. Variable domain in full (rest from reference TRBV28 and TRBJ1-5): DVKVTQSSRYLVKRTGEKVFLECVQDMDHENMFWYRQDPGLGLRLIYFSYDVKMKEKGDIPEGYSVSREKKERFSLILESASTNQTSMYLCASSWGGGNNQPQHFGDGTRLSIL.

The rearrangement joins TRBV5-1 to TRBJ1-2, with TRBD1 matching 7 bases. CDR1 SGHRS and CDR2 YFSETQ come from the germline V gene. The length of the CDR3 is 12 residues. V was pared by 3 bases and J by 8 bases, with 4 bases of the junction left unmatched. CDR3 residues: CASSSDRDGYTF. The CDR3 region has the DNA TGCGCCAGCAGCTCAGACAGGGACGGCTACACCTTC. Together with reference TRBV5-1 and TRBJ1-2, the CDR3 gives the full variable domain: KAGVTQTPRYLIKTRGQQVTLSCSPISGHRSVSWYQQTPGQGLQFLFEYFSETQRNKGNFPGRFSGRQFSNSRSEMNVSTLELGDSALYLCASSSDRDGYTFGSGTRLTVV.

This clone was counted at least ten times. The CDR3, as DNA: TGTGCCAGCAAATCTAGCGGGTACGAGCAGTACTTC. This gives the protein CASKSSGYEQYF. The chain combines TRBV28 with TRBJ2-7; the match to TRBD2 covers 8 bases. This CDR3 comprises 12 residues. Germline V gives CDR1 MDHEN, CDR2 SYDVKM. Germline trimming cut 7 bases from V and 4 bases from J; bases unmatched to any gene: 3.

The rearrangement links TRBV7-3 to TRBJ2-2; TRBD1 matches 8 bases. The germline CDR1 and CDR2 sequences are SGHTA and FQGTGA. The V and J ends lost 5 bases and 7 bases, in that order; junction bases with no gene match: 6. This CDR3 has 14 amino acids. Here the CDR3 DNA reads TGTGCCAGCAGCACTGGACAGGGCGGCGGGGAGCTGTTTTTT. It is translated as CASSTGQGGGELFF.

The chain links TRBV27 to TRBJ2-6; no clear D. Trimming pared 3 bases from V and 2 bases from J, leaving 5 bases between. The CDR3 has 14 amino acids. Germline V lookup: CDR1 MNHEY, CDR2 SMNVEV (reference sequence). In nucleotides, the CDR3 is TGTGCCAGCAGTTTTTCCACTGGGGCCAACGTCCTGACTTTC. It encodes CASSFSTGANVLTF.

The table lists this clone with a few counts. The chain links TRBV7-3 to TRBJ1-3; 8 bases align to TRBD1. The CDR3 consists of 15 residues. Germline loops: CDR1 SGHTA, CDR2 FQGTGA. V trimming: 5 bases; J trimming: 2 bases; junction bases outside the gene matches: 5. The chain's CDR3 is CASSRDRGPGNTIYF. The CDR3 coding sequence is TGTGCCAGCAGCCGCGACAGGGGCCCTGGAAACACCATATATTTT.

This clone was picked up one time. V usage is TRBV5-3 and J usage is TRBJ1-4, with 9 positions matching TRBD1. TRBV5-3 is labeled an ORF, and its function is uncertain. V was clipped by 4 bases and J by 8 bases; unmatched bases: 9. This CDR3 is 15 amino acids long. CDR3 loop: CARSIYRGLGEKLFF. The DNA for the CDR3 is TGTGCCAGAAGCATCTACAGGGGGCTTGGAGAAAAACTGTTTTTT.

The CDR3 sequence: CASSTGSPGEKLFF. The CDR3 DNA sequence: TGTGCCAGCAGCACAGGGAGCCCTGGTGAAAAACTGTTTTTT. V gene TRBV9 combines with J gene TRBJ1-4; maybe TRBD1 (6 bases). The ends were cut back, 4 bases at V and 7 bases at J, with 14 bases in the middle. The CDR3 sequence is 14 residues long. Germline V gene data show CDR1 as SGDLS and CDR2 as YYNGEE.

The chain employs TRBV29-1 and TRBJ1-1; 7 bases agree with TRBD1. V gave up 6 bases and J gave up 1 base; unmatched junction bases: 2. CDR3 size: 12 residues. CDR1 and CDR2 from the germline V gene are SQVTM and ANQGSEA. DNA of the CDR3: TGCAGCGTATGGACAGGGAACACTGAAGCTTTCTTT. This encodes CSVWTGNTEAFF.